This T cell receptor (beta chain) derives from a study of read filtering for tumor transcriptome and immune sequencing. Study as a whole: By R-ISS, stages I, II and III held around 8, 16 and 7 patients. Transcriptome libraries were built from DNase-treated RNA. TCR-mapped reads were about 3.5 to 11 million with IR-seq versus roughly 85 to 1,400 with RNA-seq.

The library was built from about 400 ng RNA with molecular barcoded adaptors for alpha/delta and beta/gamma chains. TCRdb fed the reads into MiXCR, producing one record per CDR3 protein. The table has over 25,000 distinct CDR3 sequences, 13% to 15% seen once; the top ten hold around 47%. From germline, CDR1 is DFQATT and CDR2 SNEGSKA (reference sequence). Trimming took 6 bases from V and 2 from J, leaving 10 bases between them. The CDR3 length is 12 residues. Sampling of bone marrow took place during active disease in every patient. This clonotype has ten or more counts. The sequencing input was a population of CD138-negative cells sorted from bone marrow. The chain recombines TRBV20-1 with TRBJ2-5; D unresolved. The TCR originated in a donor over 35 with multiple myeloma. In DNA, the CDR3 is TGCAGTGCAACCGCCTTACAAGAGACCCAGTACTTC. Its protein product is CSATALQETQYF.